Here is one T cell receptor beta chain with its context. This sample is drawn from a study of T cell changes during pregnancy in multiple sclerosis. Assay used: immunoSEQ multiplex PCR; TCRdb lists only in-frame clones, some missing. Of 50,000 or so clones in the sample, over 75% were seen once. There are 13 residues in the CDR3. V was cut by 1 base and J by 4 bases, with 7 bases left in between. The germline CDR1 and CDR2 sequences are MGHRA and YSYEKL. The sequence was collected from a female donor with multiple sclerosis, enrolled in a pregnancy study. V usage is TRBV4-1 and J usage is TRBJ1-1; D remains ambiguous. Sample: CD8+ T cells from peripheral blood mononuclear cells, taken in the second trimester of pregnancy. The CDR3 loop reads CASSQVSGTEAFF. The CDR3 DNA reads as TGCGCCAGCAGCCAAGTTTCGGGCACTGAAGCTTTCTTT.